The T cell receptor beta chain under discussion was sequenced for a study of human T cells and chemical hapten exposure. Whole-study findings and limits: After DPC sensitization, TCRs above 1 in 1000 frequency showed no change.

TCRdb processed the RACE reads anew with MiXCR; each CDR3 protein has one entry. The sample shows about 110,000 distinct CDR3 sequences, less than 10% of them seen only once. Sample time point: patch test 2, 6 weeks after DPC sensitization. The treatment denotes: therapeutic diphenylcyclopropenone sensitization with weekly scalp DPC. V was pared by 5 bases and J by 6 bases, with 11 bases between. This CDR3 has 13 amino acids. Germline V gene data show CDR1 as KGHDR and CDR2 as SFDVKD. This clonotype was observed a handful of times. Its antigen is currently unknown. This clonotype originated in a woman aged 40 to 50 with alopecia areata. Some clones in this sample may be carry-over from other donors' samples. The chain employs TRBV24-1 and TRBJ2-3; unclear D gene. Here the sequenced sample was whole blood, taken in connection with sensitization to the hapten diphenylcyclopropenone (DPC). The CDR3 region is CATSGAQSDTQYF. CDR3 bases: TGTGCCACCAGTGGTGCCCAGTCGGATACGCAGTATTTT.